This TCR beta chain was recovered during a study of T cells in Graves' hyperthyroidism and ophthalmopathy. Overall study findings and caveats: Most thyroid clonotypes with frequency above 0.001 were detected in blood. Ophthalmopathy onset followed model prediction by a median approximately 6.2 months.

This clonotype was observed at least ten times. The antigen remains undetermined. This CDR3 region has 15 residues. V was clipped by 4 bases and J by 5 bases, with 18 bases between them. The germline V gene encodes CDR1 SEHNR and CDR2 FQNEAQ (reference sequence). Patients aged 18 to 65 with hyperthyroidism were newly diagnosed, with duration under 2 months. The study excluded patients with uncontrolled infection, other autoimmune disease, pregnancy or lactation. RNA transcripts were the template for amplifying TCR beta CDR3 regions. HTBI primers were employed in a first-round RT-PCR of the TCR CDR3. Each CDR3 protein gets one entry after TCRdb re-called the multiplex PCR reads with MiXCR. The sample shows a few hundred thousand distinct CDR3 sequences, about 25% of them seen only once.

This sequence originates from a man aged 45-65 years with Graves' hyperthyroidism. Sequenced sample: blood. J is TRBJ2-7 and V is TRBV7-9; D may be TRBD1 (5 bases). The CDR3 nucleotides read TGTGCCAGCAGCTACGTGGGTCAGGGTGCCCACGAGCAGTACTTC. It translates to CASSYVGQGAHEQYF.